Included here is one T cell receptor beta chain sequence, with context. Its specificity is unknown. This table comes from immunoSEQ multiplex PCR, and its TCRdb copy is limited to in-frame clones, with some not included. The sample lists 200,000 to 250,000 clones; under 95% were seen once. This CDR3 has 14 amino acids. Germline CDR1 is SNHLY and CDR2 is FYNNEI. V was shortened by 6 bases and J by 2 bases, with 10 bases between the two germline ends. These data originate in a study of T cell responses to AZD1222 COVID-19 vaccine. Overall study findings and caveats: Seropositivity was recorded at baseline in only five to seven AZD1222 recipients. Reportedly, nearly half of unique spike TCRs recognized epitopes outside B.1.351/B.1.1.7 mutations.

The clonotype originates from an adult in good health. Sequencing was performed on peripheral blood, taken on day 0 of MenACWY control vaccination. The chain uses TRBV2 and TRBJ1-4; D might be TRBD1 (5 bases). The CDR3, as DNA: TGTGCCAGCAGCTACAGGTCGACTAATGAAAAACTGTTTTTT. As protein: CASSYRSTNEKLFF.